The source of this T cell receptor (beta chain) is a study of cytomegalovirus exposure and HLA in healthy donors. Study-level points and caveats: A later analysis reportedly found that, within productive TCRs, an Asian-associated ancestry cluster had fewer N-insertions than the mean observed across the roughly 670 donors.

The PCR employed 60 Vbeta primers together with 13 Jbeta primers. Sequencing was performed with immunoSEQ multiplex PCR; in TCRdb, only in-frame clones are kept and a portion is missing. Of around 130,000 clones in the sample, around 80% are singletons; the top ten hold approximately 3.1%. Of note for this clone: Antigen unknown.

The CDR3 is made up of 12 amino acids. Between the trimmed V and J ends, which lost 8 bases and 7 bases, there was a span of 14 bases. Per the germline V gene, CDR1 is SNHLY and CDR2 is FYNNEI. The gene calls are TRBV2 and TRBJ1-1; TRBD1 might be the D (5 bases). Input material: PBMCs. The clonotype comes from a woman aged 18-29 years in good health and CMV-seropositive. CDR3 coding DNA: TGTGCCAGCGGCGTTGGGGGGGTTGAAGCTTTCTTT. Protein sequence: CASGVGGVEAFF.